The 27 T cell receptor beta chains in this list originate from one sample, sequenced in a study of T cell repertoires in cytomegalovirus infection. MiXCR, applied by TCRdb to the reads, yields one record per CDR3 protein. In the table there are 250,000 or so distinct CDR3 sequences, 9.1% of which are singletons. Source material: PBMCs. The receptors here all came from a human donor in good health (CMV status not recorded). Some clones in this sample may be carry-over from other donors' samples.

This clonotype was counted ten times or more. The chain joins TRBV10-3 to TRBJ2-5, with 8 bases identical to TRBD1. Germline CDR1 reads ENHRY; CDR2 reads SYGVKD. The CDR3 totals 15 residues. J gave up 3 bases and V 3 bases, and 6 bases lay outside the gene matches. The CDR3 nucleotides read TGTGCCATCAGTGACCCCGGGACAGGAGAAGAGACCCAGTACTTC. This sequence encodes CAISDPGTGEETQYF.

This clonotype came up a few times. This chain connects TRBV5-1 to TRBJ2-3; 10 bases map to TRBD1. Germline loops: CDR1 SGHRS, CDR2 YFSETQ. V shed 6 bases, J shed 7 bases, and the junction held 8 bases outside the gene matches. The CDR3 is made up of 14 amino acids. CDR3 nucleotide sequence: TGCGCCAGCACCGGGGGACAGGGGATGAATACGCAGTATTTT. This encodes CASTGGQGMNTQYF.

The chain has TRBV20-1 and TRBJ2-7; D is uncertain. The ends were cut back, 6 bases at V and 1 base at J, with 13 bases in the middle. The CDR3 extends over 13 amino acids. Germline loops: CDR1 DFQATT, CDR2 SNEGSKA (reference sequence). This chain's CDR3 is CSAPKIASYEQYF. DNA for the CDR3: TGCAGTGCCCCGAAAATAGCTTCCTACGAGCAGTACTTC.

This clonotype was detected a few times. The chain employs TRBV2 and TRBJ1-6; TRBD1 matches at 9 bases. This CDR3 contains 14 residues. J was trimmed by 8 bases and V by 4 bases; bases with no gene match: 3. From germline, CDR1 is SNHLY and CDR2 FYNNEI. In DNA, the CDR3 is TGTGCCAGCAGTGGACGGACAGGGGATTCACCCCTCCACTTT. This sequence encodes CASSGRTGDSPLHF. The variable domain in full, completed from reference TRBV2 and TRBJ1-6, reads EPEVTQTPSHQVTQMGQEVILRCVPISNHLYFYWYRQILGQKVEFLVSFYNNEISEKSEIFDDQFSVERPDGSNFTLKIRSTKLEDSAMYFCASSGRTGDSPLHFGNGTRLTVT.

This clonotype has a count of ten or more. The J gene is TRBJ1-1, the V gene TRBV4-1; D is ambiguous. The V gene's germline CDR1 is MGHRA and CDR2 YSYEKL. The V and J ends lost 4 bases and 3 bases respectively, with 18 bases between them. This CDR3 has 16 residues. For the CDR3, the DNA is TGCGCCAGCAGCCTCTCATCCCTGAAACTGGACACTGAAGCTTTCTTT. Its protein is CASSLSSLKLDTEAFF.

This clonotype was observed at least ten times. The rearrangement joins TRBV7-8 to TRBJ1-2; maybe TRBD1 (6 bases). This CDR3 is built from 17 residues. Trimming pared 5 bases from V and 8 bases from J, leaving 27 bases between. Germline V gene data show CDR1 as SGHVS and CDR2 as FQNEAQ. CDR3 protein: CASSLPDRFPSWGGYTF. CDR3 DNA: TGTGCCAGCAGCCTCCCGGACAGATTCCCCTCATGGGGCGGCTACACCTTC.

This clonotype was observed a few times. CDR3 sequence reads: CASSLSHPIQETQYF. The CDR3, as DNA: TGTGCCAGCAGCTTATCCCACCCGATCCAAGAGACCCAGTACTTC. This rearrangement joins TRBV5-5 to TRBJ2-5; no reliable D call. In germline, CDR1 is SGHKS, CDR2 YYEKEE (reference sequence). The CDR3 is 15 amino acids. Trimming left V 2 bases short and J 1 base short, with 12 bases between. The variable domain in full, completed from reference TRBV5-5 and TRBJ2-5, reads DAGVTQSPTHLIKTRGQQVTLRCSPISGHKSVSWYQQVLGQGPQFIFQYYEKEERGRGNFPDRFSARQFPNYSSELNVNALLLGDSALYLCASSLSHPIQETQYFGPGTRLLVL.

In its sample, this clonotype was seen many times. The DNA of the CDR3 is TGTGCCAGCAGCTTATCTCGAGTGAGCAATCAGCCCCAGCATTTT. Translating gives CASSLSRVSNQPQHF. The chain recombines TRBV7-2 with TRBJ1-5; no firm D call. Looked up from germline, CDR1 is SGHTA and CDR2 is FQGNSA. V dropped 2 bases and J dropped 1 base, with 9 bases sitting between them. This CDR3 region has 15 residues.

This clonotype was seen at least ten times. This chain uses TRBV7-6 with TRBJ2-5; 11 bases agree with TRBD2. V trimming: 1 base; J trimming: 5 bases; junction bases outside the gene matches: 3. The CDR3 is made up of 15 amino acids. CDR1 is SGHVS, CDR2 FNYEAQ, per germline. CDR3 sequence reads: CASSLGLAGIETQYF. CDR3 DNA sequence: TGTGCCAGCAGCTTAGGACTAGCGGGAATCGAGACCCAGTACTTC.

This clonotype came up many times. V and J are TRBV19 and TRBJ2-7, with TRBD1 identical over 7 bases. This CDR3 comprises 16 residues. V lost 6 bases, J lost 5 bases, and 16 bases stayed unmatched. The germline V gene encodes CDR1 LNHDA and CDR2 SQIVND (reference sequence). The CDR3 loop reads CASSLIPTGTPHEQYF. DNA of the CDR3: TGTGCCAGTAGCCTCATTCCGACAGGGACCCCCCACGAGCAGTACTTC.

This clonotype was seen a handful of times. The chain combines TRBV12-3 or TRBV12-4 with TRBJ2-3; 8 positions match TRBD2. With 3 bases clipped from V and 3 bases from J, the junction kept 2 bases outside the gene matches. The CDR3 loop spans 14 amino acids. CDR3 nucleotides: TGTGCCAGCAGTTTGCGGGGGGTTACAGATACGCAGTATTTT. Its protein product is CASSLRGVTDTQYF.

This clonotype was found many times. At one end the junction does not follow the germline gene, possibly because of a read error. The chain couples TRBV12-5 to TRBJ1-2; possible D gene TRBD1, 6 bases. The CDR3 consists of 14 residues. The germline V gene has CDR1 LGHNT and CDR2 FRNRAP. The CDR3 DNA reads TGTGCTAGTGCCCCCGACAGGTTTAACGATGGCTACACCTTC. Its protein product is CASAPDRFNDGYTF.

This clonotype was recorded many times. The chain uses TRBV14 and TRBJ2-5; D possibly corresponds to TRBD1 (6 bases). Germline V gives CDR1 SGHDN, CDR2 FVKESK. V was clipped by 4 bases and J by 12 bases, with 18 bases between them. The CDR3 totals 13 residues. CDR3 bases: TGTGCCAGCAGCCCCGGATTTCAGGGGCCAAAGTACTTC. Protein sequence: CASSPGFQGPKYF.

This clonotype was recorded at least ten times. The chain joins TRBV7-2 to TRBJ2-5, with 7 nucleotides matching TRBD2. The CDR3 is 14 amino acids. The V gene end was trimmed by 1 base and the J gene end by 7 bases; junction bases not matched to a gene: 6. Per germline, CDR1 SGHTA and CDR2 FQGNSA. This CDR3 reads CASSLGGGERTQYF. CDR3 nucleotide sequence: TGTGCCAGCAGCTTAGGGGGGGGAGAACGGACCCAGTACTTC.

This clonotype showed up many times. The V gene is TRBV7-2, the J gene TRBJ2-6; D gene uncertain. The V gene lost 5 bases and the J gene lost 0 bases, with 8 bases spanning the gap. There are 15 residues in the CDR3. The germline gives CDR1 SGHTA, CDR2 FQGNSA. In DNA form, the CDR3 reads TGTGCCAGCAGCCTGGCCGGCTCTGGGGCCAACGTCCTGACTTTC. Its protein product is CASSLAGSGANVLTF.

There are many counts of this clonotype. The genes are TRBV7-2 and TRBJ1-1, with 9 bases lining up with TRBD1. The trim removed 1 base at V and 8 bases at J, leaving 8 bases unmatched. The CDR3 sequence is 15 residues long. Germline values: CDR1 SGHTA, CDR2 FQGNSA. CDR3 nucleotides: TGTGCCAGCAGCTTAGACCCCGGACAGGGGAGGGAAGCTTTCTTT. Residues: CASSLDPGQGREAFF.

This clonotype showed up just a few times. This chain uses TRBV24-1 with TRBJ2-3; TRBD2 is a possible D gene (6 bases). Germline V lookup: CDR1 KGHDR, CDR2 SFDVKD. The germline V and J ends were trimmed by 5 bases and 4 bases, with 15 bases remaining between them. The CDR3 covers 15 residues. The CDR3 DNA sequence: TGTGCCACCAGTGTACCAGACGGGAGCTCAGATACGCAGTATTTT. As protein: CATSVPDGSSDTQYF.

This clonotype was picked up many times. The chain joins TRBV11-2 to TRBJ1-1, with 8 bases aligning to TRBD1. With V trimmed by 5 bases and J by 5 bases, 25 bases remained unmatched. Germline V gene data show CDR1 as SGHAT and CDR2 as FQNNGV. The CDR3 has 20 amino acids. DNA for the CDR3: TGTGCCAGCAGCCGCGTAACCGGGACAGGCATTTTATTCACAAAGACTGAAGCTTTCTTT. Its protein is CASSRVTGTGILFTKTEAFF.

The rearrangement uses TRBV7-2 and TRBJ1-2, with D possibly being TRBD1 (5 bases). The germline V gene has CDR1 SGHTA and CDR2 FQGNSA. CDR3 length equals 15 residues. Trimming pared 5 bases from V and 8 bases from J, leaving 21 bases between. CDR3 sequence reads: CASSPSGAGSWGYTF. The CDR3 coding sequence is TGTGCCAGCAGCCCTAGTGGGGCCGGAAGTTGGGGCTACACCTTC.

This clonotype has at least ten counts. The rearrangement joins TRBV14 to TRBJ2-7; D is possibly TRBD2 (6 bases). Trimming took off 4 bases at V and 1 base at J, with 11 bases between the two ends. CDR3 length equals 14 residues. Germline CDR1 and CDR2: SGHDN and FVKESK. CDR3 loop: CASSLSSVSYEQYF. CDR3 nucleotides: TGTGCCAGCAGCCTTTCTAGCGTTTCCTACGAGCAGTACTTC.

This clonotype was recorded many times. The chain is built from TRBV12-5 and TRBJ1-5; unclear D gene. The CDR3 covers 17 residues. V was shortened by 1 base and J by 3 bases, with 16 bases between the two germline ends. Germline CDR1 is LGHNT and CDR2 is FRNRAP. This CDR3 is CASGLADGGPYNQPQHF. The CDR3 DNA follows: TGTGCTAGTGGTTTGGCGGACGGTGGCCCTTACAATCAGCCCCAGCATTTT.

This clonotype was detected a few times. This chain uses TRBV7-9 with TRBJ2-7, with D possibly being TRBD2 (5 bases). The CDR3 contains 17 residues. The germline V gene has CDR1 SEHNR and CDR2 FQNEAQ (reference sequence). V was clipped by 4 bases and J by 0 bases, with 19 bases between them. CDR3 sequence: CASSSPTHGESSYEQYF. Written as DNA, the CDR3 is TGTGCCAGCAGCTCCCCGACGCACGGGGAGAGCTCCTACGAGCAGTACTTC.

V usage is TRBV7-2 and J usage is TRBJ1-6, with D tentatively TRBD1 (5 bases). V dropped 4 bases and J dropped 8 bases, with 12 bases sitting between them. The germline CDR1 and CDR2 sequences are SGHTA and FQGNSA. The CDR3 loop spans 14 amino acids. DNA for the CDR3: TGTGCCAGCAGCTCCGGGGACTGGGATTCACCCCTCCACTTT. Translating gives CASSSGDWDSPLHF.

In its sample, this clonotype was seen once. Here the CDR3 DNA reads TGTGCCAGCAGTCCAGAGGGACTAGACTACGAGCAGTACTTC. It yields the protein CASSPEGLDYEQYF. The rearrangement links TRBV25-1 to TRBJ2-7; 8 nucleotides align to TRBD2. CDR1 is MGHDK, CDR2 SYGVNS, per germline. This CDR3 has 14 amino acids. J gave up 3 bases and V 5 bases, and 6 bases lay outside the gene matches.

This clonotype was seen at least ten times. The J gene is TRBJ2-4, the V gene TRBV12-3 or TRBV12-4; 8 nucleotides match TRBD2. The V and J ends lost 4 bases and 7 bases, in that order; junction bases with no gene match: 3. This CDR3 spans 13 amino acids. CDR3 region: CASSSAGDNIQYF. As DNA, the CDR3 is TGTGCCAGCAGTTCAGCGGGAGATAACATTCAGTACTTC.

The J gene is TRBJ1-5, the V gene TRBV19; D not resolved. V was trimmed by 6 bases and J by 4 bases, leaving 16 bases between them. This CDR3 has 15 residues. CDR1 and CDR2 from the germline V gene are LNHDA and SQIVND (reference sequence). As DNA, the CDR3 is TGTGCCAGTAGGAGGGAAAGGGAGGGAAATCAGCCCCAGCATTTT. Its protein product is CASRREREGNQPQHF.

This clonotype was recorded a few times. CDR3 amino acids: CSARSFVNEQFF. As DNA, the CDR3 is TGCAGTGCTAGAAGTTTCGTGAATGAGCAGTTCTTC. The chain combines TRBV20-1 with TRBJ2-1; D ambiguous. Germline V gene lookup returns CDR1 DFQATT and CDR2 SNEGSKA (reference sequence). Trimming left V 2 bases short and J 7 bases short, with 9 bases between. CDR3 length: 12 residues.